This T cell receptor beta chain emerged from a study of blood T cells in healthy people across ages. Study results and limitations: When set beside aged donors, long-lived donors presented more naive CD4+ cells and higher diversity.

A second PCR of 7 to 11 cycles used a sample-barcoded 5' primer and a J-beta primer mix. TCRdb passed the 5' RACE reads through MiXCR, listing each CDR3 protein once. The data show over 1,200,000 distinct CDR3 sequences, roughly 60% seen once. This clonotype was detected only a few times. Its antigen is unidentified. There are 11 residues in the CDR3. Trimming removed 8 bases from V and 10 bases from J, with 14 bases in between. Germline V lookup: CDR1 DFQATT, CDR2 SNEGSKA (reference sequence). This chain uses TRBV20-1 with TRBJ1-4; D not certain. The sample taken for sequencing was blood. This TCR came from a man aged 18 to 30 in good health. The CDR3 DNA reads as TGCAGTCCTGCGCTTAGCGGAAAACTGTTTTTT. Its protein is CSPALSGKLFF.